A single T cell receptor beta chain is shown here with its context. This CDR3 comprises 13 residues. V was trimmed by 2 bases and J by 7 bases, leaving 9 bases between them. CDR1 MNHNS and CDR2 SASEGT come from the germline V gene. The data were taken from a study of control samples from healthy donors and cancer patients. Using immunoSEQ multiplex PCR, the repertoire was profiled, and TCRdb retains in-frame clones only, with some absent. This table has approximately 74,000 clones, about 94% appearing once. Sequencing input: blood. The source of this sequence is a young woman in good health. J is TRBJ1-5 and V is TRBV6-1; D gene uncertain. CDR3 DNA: TGTGCCAGCAGTGAACGCGGACCCCAGCCCCAGCATTTT. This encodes CASSERGPQPQHF.